Presented here are 10 T cell receptor beta chains from one specimen sequenced in a study of vaccination effects on CD4 cells after COVID-19. Antigen-specific CD4+ T cell clonotypes were called by their expansion after viral peptide-pool culture in ViraFEST. Subsequent to a culture period of under twelve days, CD4+ T cells were isolated. This person's SARS-CoV-2 infection, confirmed by PCR, occurred between March and December 2020. Profiling relied on immunoSEQ multiplex PCR, and the TCRdb table lists in-frame clones only, not all of them. In the table there are tens of thousands of clones, roughly 66% of which are singletons. No antigen has been identified for these receptors. The sample was CD4+ T cells from PBMCs cultured with a peptide pool, taken before COVID-19 vaccination. These TCRs come from a human donor who had a prior SARS-CoV-2 infection.

The V gene is TRBV28, the J gene TRBJ1-1; the D is unclear. Trimming pared 4 bases from V and 1 base from J, leaving 19 bases between. In germline, CDR1 is MDHEN, CDR2 SYDVKM. CDR3 length equals 17 residues. The CDR3 here is CASSWNGRLDWNTEAFF. The CDR3 nucleotides are TGTGCCAGCAGTTGGAACGGTCGCCTGGATTGGAACACTGAAGCTTTCTTT.

CDR3 sequence reads: CASSQHQGDPYEQYF. CDR3 in DNA: TGCGCCAGCAGCCAACATCAGGGGGACCCCTACGAGCAGTACTTC. The chain carries TRBV4-1 and TRBJ2-7; 7 nucleotides match TRBD1. The J segment lost 2 bases and the V segment lost 2 bases, leaving 6 bases of the junction unmatched. The CDR3 is 15 residues long. The germline V gene encodes CDR1 MGHRA and CDR2 YSYEKL.

The gene calls are TRBV18 and TRBJ2-5; possibly TRBD2 for D (6 bases). V lost 4 bases and J 5 bases, leaving 8 bases between the germline ends. The CDR3 has 12 amino acids. Germline V lookup: CDR1 KGHSH, CDR2 LQKENI. The CDR3, as DNA: TGTGCCAGCTCACGGGGAGGTGAGACCCAGTACTTC. Translating it yields CASSRGGETQYF.

The chain carries TRBV4-3 and TRBJ1-4; the D gene is possibly TRBD1 (5 bases). Germline V gene data show CDR1 as LGHNA and CDR2 as YSLEER. Trimming cost V 4 bases and J 2 bases, with 32 bases left between them. The CDR3 runs to 22 residues. CDR3 DNA: TGCGCCAGCAGCCTTCTAGGGTGGCGAGCAGGGTCCAAAGAGCGGACTAATGAAAAACTGTTTTTT. Translated: CASSLLGWRAGSKERTNEKLFF.

The gene calls are TRBV9 and TRBJ1-4; 7 nucleotides line up with TRBD1. In germline, CDR1 is SGDLS, CDR2 YYNGEE. J was trimmed by 2 bases and V by 1 base; bases with no gene match: 2. CDR3 length: 15 amino acids. Here the CDR3 DNA reads TGTGCCAGCAGCGTATCACAGGGGACTAATGAAAAACTGTTTTTT. Translating it yields CASSVSQGTNEKLFF.

The gene calls are TRBV5-1 and TRBJ1-6; D may be TRBD1 (6 bases). CDR1 is SGHRS and CDR2 is YFSETQ in the germline V gene. This CDR3 region has 15 residues. Deletions cut 0 bases from V and 5 bases from J, with 9 bases between. For the CDR3, the DNA is TGCGCCAGCAGCTTGGTGGGACAAAATAATTCACCCCTCCACTTT. Amino acids: CASSLVGQNNSPLHF.

The genes are TRBV5-6 and TRBJ1-3; D is undetermined. Germline CDR1 reads SGHDT; CDR2 reads YYEEEE. The V and J ends lost 1 base and 0 bases respectively, with 14 bases between them. The CDR3 length is 17 residues. This CDR3 is CASSLPPLTTSGNTIYF. CDR3 bases: TGTGCCAGCAGCTTGCCCCCCCTCACTACCTCTGGAAACACCATATATTTT.

The rearrangement links TRBV11-1 to TRBJ1-2; possible D gene TRBD1, 5 bases. The germline gives CDR1 SGHAT, CDR2 FQDESV (reference sequence). Trimming took 5 bases from V and 4 from J, leaving 11 bases between them. The CDR3 extends over 13 amino acids. CDR3 residues: CASSPGTSYGYTF. The DNA of the CDR3 is TGTGCCAGCAGCCCCGGGACCTCCTATGGCTACACCTTC.

This clone was recorded a few times. This chain joins TRBV2 and TRBJ2-1; 7 bases agree with TRBD2. The CDR3 has 15 residues. V dropped 6 bases and J dropped 0; count of bases not matched to a gene: 5. Looked up from germline, CDR1 is SNHLY and CDR2 is FYNNEI. Written as DNA, the CDR3 is TGTGCCAGCAGGGCGGGAGTTAGCTCCTACAATGAGCAGTTCTTC. It is translated as CASRAGVSSYNEQFF.

V usage is TRBV4-3 and J usage is TRBJ2-3; D possibly corresponds to TRBD2 (5 bases). V was pared by 3 bases and J by 0 bases, with 13 bases between. In germline, CDR1 is LGHNA, CDR2 YSLEER. The CDR3 consists of 16 residues. DNA for the CDR3: TGCGCCAGCAGCCAGTTCGAGGGCGGTAGCACAGATACGCAGTATTTT. It codes for CASSQFEGGSTDTQYF.